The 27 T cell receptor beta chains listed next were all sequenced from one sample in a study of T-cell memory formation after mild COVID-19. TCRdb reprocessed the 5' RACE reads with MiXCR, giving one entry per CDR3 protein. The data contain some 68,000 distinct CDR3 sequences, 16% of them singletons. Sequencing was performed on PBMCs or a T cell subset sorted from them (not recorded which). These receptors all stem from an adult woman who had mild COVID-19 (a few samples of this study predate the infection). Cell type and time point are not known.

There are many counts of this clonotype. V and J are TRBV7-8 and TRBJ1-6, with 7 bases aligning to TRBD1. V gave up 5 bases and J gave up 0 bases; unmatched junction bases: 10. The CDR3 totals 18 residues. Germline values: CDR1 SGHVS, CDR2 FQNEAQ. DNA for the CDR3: TGTGCCAGCAGCGTGACAGGGATCCTCAACTCCTATAATTCACCCCTCCACTTT. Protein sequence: CASSVTGILNSYNSPLHF.

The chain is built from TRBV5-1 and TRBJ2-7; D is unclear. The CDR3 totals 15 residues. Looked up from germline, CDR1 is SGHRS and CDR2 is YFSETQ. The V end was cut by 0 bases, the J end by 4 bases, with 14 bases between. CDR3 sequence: CASSLDNSPVYEQYF. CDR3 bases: TGCGCCAGCAGCTTGGACAATTCACCTGTGTACGAGCAGTACTTC.

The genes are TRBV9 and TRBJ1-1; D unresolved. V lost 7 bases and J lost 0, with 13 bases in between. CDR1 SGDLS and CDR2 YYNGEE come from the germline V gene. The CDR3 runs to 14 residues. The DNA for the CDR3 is TGTGCCAGCTCCGAACAGACCATGAACACTGAAGCTTTCTTT. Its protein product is CASSEQTMNTEAFF.

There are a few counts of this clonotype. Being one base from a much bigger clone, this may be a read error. The CDR3 coding sequence is TGTGCCAGCAGCCCGGGACAGGGCTTCGAGCAGTACTTC. Translating it yields CASSPGQGFEQYF. This sequence joins TRBV14 and TRBJ2-7, with 9 bases lining up with TRBD1. The CDR3 runs to 13 residues. The germline V gene has CDR1 SGHDN and CDR2 FVKESK. Losses at the gene ends were 4 bases for V and 6 bases for J; bases not matched to a gene: 4. The full variable domain, rest sourced from reference TRBV14 and TRBJ2-7, is EAGVTQFPSHSVIEKGQTVTLRCDPISGHDNLYWYRRVMGKEIKFLLHFVKESKQDESGMPNNRFLAERTGGTYSTLKVQPAELEDSGVYFCASSPGQGFEQYFGPGTRLTVT.

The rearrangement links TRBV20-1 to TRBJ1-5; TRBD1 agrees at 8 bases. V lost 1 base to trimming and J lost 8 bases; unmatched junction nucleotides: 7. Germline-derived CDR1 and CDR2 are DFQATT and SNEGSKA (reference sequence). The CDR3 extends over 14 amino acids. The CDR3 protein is CSARGAGGAEPQHF. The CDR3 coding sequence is TGCAGTGCTAGAGGTGCAGGGGGCGCGGAGCCCCAGCATTTT.

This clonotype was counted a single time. DNA of the CDR3: TGTGCCAGTAATCCGGGGGGCGGGCCAATGAACACTGAAGCTTTCTTT. Translating gives CASNPGGGPMNTEAFF. V is TRBV9 and J is TRBJ1-1, with a tentative D call TRBD1 (6 bases). This CDR3 is built from 16 residues. The ends were cut back, 8 bases at V and 0 bases at J, with 20 bases in the middle. Germline CDR1 and CDR2: SGDLS and YYNGEE. Full variable domain (remainder filled in from reference TRBV9 and TRBJ1-1): DSGVTQTPKHLITATGQRVTLRCSPRSGDLSVYWYQQSLDQGLQFLIQYYNGEERAKGNILERFSAQQFPDLHSELNLSSLELGDSALYFCASNPGGGPMNTEAFFGQGTRLTVV.

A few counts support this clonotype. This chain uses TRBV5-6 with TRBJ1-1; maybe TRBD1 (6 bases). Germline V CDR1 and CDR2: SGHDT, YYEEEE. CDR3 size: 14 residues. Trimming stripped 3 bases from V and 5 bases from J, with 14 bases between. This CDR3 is CASSSTGLYTEAFF. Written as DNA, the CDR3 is TGTGCCAGCAGCTCTACAGGGTTGTATACTGAAGCTTTCTTT.

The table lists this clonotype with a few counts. The CDR3 DNA reads TGTGCCACCAGTGAGTCCCCGATCCATGAGCAGTTCTTC. It is translated as CATSESPIHEQFF. The chain is built from TRBV24-1 and TRBJ2-1; D remains unclear. Germline loops: CDR1 KGHDR, CDR2 SFDVKD. V lost 4 bases to trimming and J lost 8 bases, with 11 bases between them. CDR3 size: 13 residues.

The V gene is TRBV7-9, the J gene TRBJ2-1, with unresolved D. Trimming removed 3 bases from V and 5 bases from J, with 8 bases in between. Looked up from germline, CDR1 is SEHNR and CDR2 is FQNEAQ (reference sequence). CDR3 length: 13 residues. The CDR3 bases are TGTGCCAGCAGCTTGAGTGGCGACAATGAGCAGTTCTTC. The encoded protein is CASSLSGDNEQFF.

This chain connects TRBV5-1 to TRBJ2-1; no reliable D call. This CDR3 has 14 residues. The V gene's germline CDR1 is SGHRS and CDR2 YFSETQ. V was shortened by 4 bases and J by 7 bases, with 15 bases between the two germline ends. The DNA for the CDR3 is TGCGCCAGCAGCCTCTCGGTACCGCAGAATGAGCAGTTCTTC. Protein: CASSLSVPQNEQFF. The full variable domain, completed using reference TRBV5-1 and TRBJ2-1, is KAGVTQTPRYLIKTRGQQVTLSCSPISGHRSVSWYQQTPGQGLQFLFEYFSETQRNKGNFPGRFSGRQFSNSRSEMNVSTLELGDSALYLCASSLSVPQNEQFFGPGTRLTVL.

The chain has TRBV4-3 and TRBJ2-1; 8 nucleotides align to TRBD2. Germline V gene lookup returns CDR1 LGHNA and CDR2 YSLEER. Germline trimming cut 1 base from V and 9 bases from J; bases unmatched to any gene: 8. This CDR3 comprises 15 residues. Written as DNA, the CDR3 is TGCGCCAGCAGCCAAGCAGCGGGAGCTTTCGGTGAGCAGTTCTTC. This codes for CASSQAAGAFGEQFF.

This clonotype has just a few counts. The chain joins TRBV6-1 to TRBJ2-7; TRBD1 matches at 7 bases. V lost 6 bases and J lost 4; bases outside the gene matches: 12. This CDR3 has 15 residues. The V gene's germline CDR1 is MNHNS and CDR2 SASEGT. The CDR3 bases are TGTGCCAGCAGGGGGAAGACAGGGTCAAGTTACGAGCAGTACTTC. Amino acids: CASRGKTGSSYEQYF.

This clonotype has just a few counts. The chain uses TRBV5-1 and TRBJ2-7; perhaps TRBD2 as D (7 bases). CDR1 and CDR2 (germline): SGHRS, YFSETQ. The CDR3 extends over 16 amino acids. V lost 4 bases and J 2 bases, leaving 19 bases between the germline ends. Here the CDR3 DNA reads TGCGCCAGCAGCCTATGGGCCGCGGGGGCTACCTACGAGCAGTACTTC. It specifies CASSLWAAGATYEQYF.

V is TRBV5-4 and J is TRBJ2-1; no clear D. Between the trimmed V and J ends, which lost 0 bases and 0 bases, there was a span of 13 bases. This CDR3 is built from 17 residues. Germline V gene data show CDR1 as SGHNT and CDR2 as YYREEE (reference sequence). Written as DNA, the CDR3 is TGTGCCAGCAGCTTGGTGTCTTGGCGCAGCTCCTACAATGAGCAGTTCTTC. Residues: CASSLVSWRSSYNEQFF.

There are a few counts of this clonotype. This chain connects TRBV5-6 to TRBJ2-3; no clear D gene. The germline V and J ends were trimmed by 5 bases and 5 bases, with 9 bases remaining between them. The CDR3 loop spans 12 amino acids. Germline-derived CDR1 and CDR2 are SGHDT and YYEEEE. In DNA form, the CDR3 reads TGTGCCAGCAGTTCTGTAGGAGATACGCAGTATTTT. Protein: CASSSVGDTQYF.

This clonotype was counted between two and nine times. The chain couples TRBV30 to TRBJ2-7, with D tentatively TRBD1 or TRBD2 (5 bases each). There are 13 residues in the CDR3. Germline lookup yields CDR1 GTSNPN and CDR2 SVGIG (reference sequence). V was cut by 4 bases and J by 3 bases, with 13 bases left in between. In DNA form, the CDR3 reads TGTGCCTGGACCACCGGGGCACTCTACGAGCAGTACTTC. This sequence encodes CAWTTGALYEQYF.

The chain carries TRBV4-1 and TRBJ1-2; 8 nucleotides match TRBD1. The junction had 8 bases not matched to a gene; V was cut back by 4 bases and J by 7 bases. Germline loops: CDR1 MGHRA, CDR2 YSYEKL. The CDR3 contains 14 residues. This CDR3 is CASSPWTGSVGYTF. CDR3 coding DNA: TGCGCCAGCAGCCCTTGGACAGGGTCCGTTGGCTACACCTTC.

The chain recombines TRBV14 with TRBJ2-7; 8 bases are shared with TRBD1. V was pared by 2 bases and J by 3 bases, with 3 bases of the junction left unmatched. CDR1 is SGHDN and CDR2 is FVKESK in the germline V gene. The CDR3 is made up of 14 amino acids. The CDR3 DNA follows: TGTGCCAGCAGCCAACTCGGGACAGGCTACGAGCAGTACTTC. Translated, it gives CASSQLGTGYEQYF.

Written as DNA, the CDR3 is TGTGCCACGAGATGGACAGAAACCTATGGCTACACCTTC. Encoded protein: CATRWTETYGYTF. The chain has TRBV10-3 and TRBJ1-2, with a weak D call TRBD1 (6 bases). V lost 10 bases and J 4 bases, leaving 16 bases between the germline ends. This CDR3 has 13 amino acids. Germline V gives CDR1 ENHRY, CDR2 SYGVKD.

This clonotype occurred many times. CDR3 in amino acids: CASSFRGPEPTLNTEAFF. The CDR3 nucleotides read TGCGCCAGCAGCTTTCGGGGGCCAGAACCGACCTTGAACACTGAAGCTTTCTTT. V usage is TRBV5-1 and J usage is TRBJ1-1; D perhaps matches TRBD1 (6 bases). Trimming stripped 2 bases from V and 0 bases from J, with 20 bases between. Germline V gene sequence: CDR1 SGHRS, CDR2 YFSETQ. The CDR3 sequence is 18 residues long.

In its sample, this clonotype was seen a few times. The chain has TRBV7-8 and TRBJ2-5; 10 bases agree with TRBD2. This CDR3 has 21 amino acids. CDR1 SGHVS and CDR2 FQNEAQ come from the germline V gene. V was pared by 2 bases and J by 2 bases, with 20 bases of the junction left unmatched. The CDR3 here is CASSLSSDESGRAGAQETQYF. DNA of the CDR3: TGTGCCAGCAGCTTATCGTCCGACGAGAGCGGGAGGGCCGGGGCACAAGAGACCCAGTACTTC.

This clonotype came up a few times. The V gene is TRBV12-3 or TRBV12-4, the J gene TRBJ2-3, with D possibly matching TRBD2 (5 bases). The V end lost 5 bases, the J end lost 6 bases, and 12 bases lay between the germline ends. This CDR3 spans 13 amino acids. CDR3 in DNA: TGTGCCAGCAGTCCTCGGGGAGCGGATACGCAGTATTTT. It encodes CASSPRGADTQYF.

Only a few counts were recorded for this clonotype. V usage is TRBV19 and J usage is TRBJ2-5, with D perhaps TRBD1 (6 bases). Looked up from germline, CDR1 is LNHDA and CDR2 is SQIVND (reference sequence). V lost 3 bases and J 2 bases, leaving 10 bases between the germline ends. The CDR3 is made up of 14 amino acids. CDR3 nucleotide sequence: TGTGCCAGTAGTATCTTCGGACAGCAAGAGACCCAGTACTTC. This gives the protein CASSIFGQQETQYF.

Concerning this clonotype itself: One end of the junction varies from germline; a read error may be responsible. The CDR3 reads CASSPRPWTSGSPQPLF. In DNA form, the CDR3 reads TGTGCCAGCAGCCCTCGGCCTTGGACTAGCGGGAGTCCCCAGCCACTCTTC. The chain carries TRBV7-8 and TRBJ2-1, with 13 bases lining up with TRBD2. CDR3 length: 17 residues. Germline CDR1 and CDR2: SGHVS and FQNEAQ.

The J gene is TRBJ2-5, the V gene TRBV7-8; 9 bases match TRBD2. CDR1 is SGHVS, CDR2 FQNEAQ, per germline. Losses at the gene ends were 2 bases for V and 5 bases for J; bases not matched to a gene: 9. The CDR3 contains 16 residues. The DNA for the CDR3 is TGTGCCAGCAGCTTATTACAGCGGGGGGCGGGGGAGACCCAGTACTTC. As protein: CASSLLQRGAGETQYF. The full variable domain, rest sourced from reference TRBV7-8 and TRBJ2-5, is GAGVSQSPRYKVAKRGQDVALRCDPISGHVSLFWYQQALGQGPEFLTYFQNEAQLDKSGLPSDRFFAERPEGSVSTLKIQRTQQEDSAVYLCASSLLQRGAGETQYFGPGTRLLVL.

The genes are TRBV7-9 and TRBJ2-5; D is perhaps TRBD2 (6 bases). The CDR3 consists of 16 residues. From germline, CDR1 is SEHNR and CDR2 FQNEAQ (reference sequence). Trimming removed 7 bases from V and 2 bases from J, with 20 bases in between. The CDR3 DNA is TGTGCCAGCATCTACGCCGGGACTTCGCTACAAGAGACCCAGTACTTC. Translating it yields CASIYAGTSLQETQYF.

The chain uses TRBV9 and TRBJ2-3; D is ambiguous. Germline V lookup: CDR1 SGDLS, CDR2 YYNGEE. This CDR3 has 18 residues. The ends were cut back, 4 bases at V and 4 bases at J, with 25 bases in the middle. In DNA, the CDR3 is TGTGCCAGCAGCAACCCCCTCTATCCAAGCAGTGGGGCAGATACGCAGTATTTT. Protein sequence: CASSNPLYPSSGADTQYF.